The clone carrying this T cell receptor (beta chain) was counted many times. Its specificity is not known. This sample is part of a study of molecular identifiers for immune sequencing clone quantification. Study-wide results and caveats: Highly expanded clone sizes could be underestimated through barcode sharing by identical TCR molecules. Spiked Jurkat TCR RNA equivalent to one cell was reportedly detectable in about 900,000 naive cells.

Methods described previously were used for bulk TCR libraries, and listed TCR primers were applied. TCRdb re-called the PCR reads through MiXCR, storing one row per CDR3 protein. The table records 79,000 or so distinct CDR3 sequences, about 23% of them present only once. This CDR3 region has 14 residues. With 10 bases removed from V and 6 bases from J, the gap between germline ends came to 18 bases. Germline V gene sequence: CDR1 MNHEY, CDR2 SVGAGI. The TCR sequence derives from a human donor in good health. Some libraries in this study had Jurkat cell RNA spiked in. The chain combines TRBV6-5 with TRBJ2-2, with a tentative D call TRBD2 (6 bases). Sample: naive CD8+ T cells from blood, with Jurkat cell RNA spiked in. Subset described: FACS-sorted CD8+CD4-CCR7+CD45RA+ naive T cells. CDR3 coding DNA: TGTGCCACTGCGGAGACTAGTTGGTCCGGGGAGCTGTTTTTT. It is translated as CATAETSWSGELFF.